These T cell receptor beta chains were read from a single sample in a study of T cell responses to AZD1222 COVID-19 vaccine. Assay: immunoSEQ multiplex PCR; the TCRdb copy retains only in-frame clones and omits some. The table lists roughly 120,000 clones, over 75% of them singletons. This specimen was peripheral blood, taken on day 0 of AZD1222 vaccination. The source of these receptors is an adult in good health. Each CDR3 is given with its conserved first and last residue. A D gene is named only where the DNA matches it firmly. Only some rows state a clone size, as once, few, many or a class for expanded clones.

j_call,d_call,clone_size,v_call,cdr3_nt,cdr3_aa
TRBJ2-7,-,-,TRBV18,TGTGCCAGCTCACAGGGTGGTTCAGGATCCTACGAGCAGTACTTC,CASSQGGSGSYEQYF
TRBJ1-2,-,-,TRBV6-5,TGTGCCAGCAGTTACCTCGGGACGGCGGGTAACTATGGCTACACCTTC,CASSYLGTAGNYGYTF
TRBJ2-1,TRBD2,-,TRBV7-8,TGTGCCAGCAGCCGAGGGACTAGCGGGAACAATGAGCAGTTCTTC,CASSRGTSGNNEQFF
TRBJ1-5,-,-,TRBV19,TGTGCCAGTAGTCCAGCTTGGCAGAGCAATCAGCCCCAGCATTTT,CASSPAWQSNQPQHF
TRBJ2-3,-,few,TRBV11-3,TGTGCCAGCAGCTTAGAGCGAGATACGCAGTATTTT,CASSLERDTQYF
TRBJ2-7,-,-,TRBV7-2,TGTGCCAGCAGCTTAGGTAGGGGCCTCGACGAGCAGTACTTC,CASSLGRGLDEQYF
TRBJ1-5,-,-,TRBV7-2,TGTGCCAGCAGTCCCCCAGGGACATATAGCAATCAGCCCCAGCATTTT,CASSPPGTYSNQPQHF
TRBJ1-3,-,few,TRBV11-2,TGTGCCAGCAGCCACCCTGGAAACACCATATATTTT,CASSHPGNTIYF
TRBJ1-2,TRBD1,-,TRBV7-2,TGTGCCAGCACAAGAGGGGGCAGGTTTGACTATGGCTACACCTTC,CASTRGGRFDYGYTF
TRBJ2-1,-,-,TRBV6-1,TGTGCCAGCAGTGTGGTTCCCTGGGCTGGCTCCTACAATGAGCAGTTCTTC,CASSVVPWAGSYNEQFF
TRBJ1-2,-,-,TRBV10-3,TGTGCCATCAGTGACTCTAACTATGGCTACACCTTC,CAISDSNYGYTF
TRBJ2-1,-,once,TRBV19,TGTGCCAGTAGTATGGACGTTTACAATGAGCAGTTCTTC,CASSMDVYNEQFF
TRBJ2-6,-,-,TRBV3-1/TRBV3-2,TGTGCCAGCAGACAACTCTCTGGGGCCAACGTCCTGACTTTC,CASRQLSGANVLTF
TRBJ1-2,-,-,TRBV10-3,TGTGCCATCAGTGAGGGCCGGGGGGACGGAGGCTACACCTTC,CAISEGRGDGGYTF
TRBJ1-5,-,-,TRBV5-1,TGCGCCAGCAGCCTTTCGACGGGGAGCAATCAGCCCCAGCATTTT,CASSLSTGSNQPQHF
TRBJ1-5,-,-,TRBV3-1/TRBV3-2,TGTGCCAGCAGCCAAGTTGGGTATCAGCCCCAGCATTTT,CASSQVGYQPQHF
TRBJ2-1,-,-,TRBV18,TGTGCCAGCTCACCACAGGGGGGGGCCGGGAATGAGCAGTTCTTC,CASSPQGGAGNEQFF
TRBJ1-5,TRBD1,-,TRBV7-9,TGTGCCAGCAGCCGGGAGGGGGACAGGGGGCGGCCCCAGCATTTT,CASSREGDRGRPQHF
TRBJ1-1,TRBD1,-,TRBV5-1,TGCGCCAGCAGCTTGGGGGGGACAGGGAACCCTGAAGCTTTCTTT,CASSLGGTGNPEAFF
TRBJ2-1,TRBD2,-,TRBV2,TGTGCCAGCAGTGACTTGGGACTAGCGGGGGACTCCTACAATGAGCAGTTCTTC,CASSDLGLAGDSYNEQFF
TRBJ2-2,-,-,TRBV13,TGTGCCAGCAGCTTGGGGCGGTTGAACACCGGGGAGCTGTTTTTT,CASSLGRLNTGELFF
TRBJ2-2,TRBD1,-,TRBV6-1,TGTGCCAGCAGTGACGGGACAGGGTACACCGGGGAGCTGTTTTTT,CASSDGTGYTGELFF
TRBJ1-3,-,-,TRBV9,TGTGCCAGCAGTAGCCAGGCAGCCTCCGTGAGAAGCACCATATATTTT,CASSSQAASVRSTIYF
TRBJ1-6,TRBD1,-,TRBV6-5,TGTGCCAGCAGAGGGACAGGGGAGAACAATTCACCCCTCCACTTT,CASRGTGENNSPLHF
TRBJ1-2,-,-,TRBV5-1,TGCGCCAGCAGCTTGGACGGCTACTATGGCTACACCTTC,CASSLDGYYGYTF
TRBJ2-4,TRBD2,-,TRBV7-2,TGTGCCAGCAGCTATAGCGGGGGGGCGAAAAACATTCAGTACTTC,CASSYSGGAKNIQYF
TRBJ2-5,-,-,TRBV7-2,TGTGCCAGCAGCTTATGGACAGAGCAAGAGACCCAGTACTTC,CASSLWTEQETQYF
TRBJ1-6,TRBD1,-,TRBV29-1,TGCAGCGTTCAAACGGACAGGGGGCCTTCACCCCTCCACTTT,CSVQTDRGPSPLHF
TRBJ1-2,-,-,TRBV29-1,TGCAGCTCGGGGGGCTACACCTTC,CSSGGYTF
TRBJ2-1,-,-,TRBV27,TGTGCCAGCAGTTTAAGGGGGGCCGGGGCGAATGAGCAGTTCTTC,CASSLRGAGANEQFF
TRBJ1-2,TRBD1,-,TRBV15,TGTGCCACCAGCAGGGGACAGGGGGGCACTATGGTTAACTATGGCTACACCTTC,CATSRGQGGTMVNYGYTF
TRBJ2-1,TRBD1,-,TRBV9,TGTGCCAGCAGCGCGACAGGGGGAGCCTACAATGAGCAGTTCTTC,CASSATGGAYNEQFF
TRBJ1-5,-,-,TRBV21-1,TGTGCCAGCAGCAACGAGGATATGGCGGGGTTGGCGGAGAATCAGCCCCAGCATTTT,CASSNEDMAGLAENQPQHF
TRBJ2-1,-,-,TRBV27,TGTGCCAGCAGTACCTATTACAGGAAAAGCTCCTACAATGAGCAGTTCTTC,CASSTYYRKSSYNEQFF
TRBJ2-1,TRBD2,-,TRBV7-9,TGTGCCAGCAGCTTCATCCGCGGGGGGGAATTCGTCGACAATGAGCAGTTCTTC,CASSFIRGGEFVDNEQFF
TRBJ2-7,TRBD1,-,TRBV6-2/TRBV6-3,TGTGCCAGCAGTTCCTGGACAGGGGGCATGTCCTCCTACGAGCAGTACTTC,CASSSWTGGMSSYEQYF
TRBJ1-2,-,once,TRBV5-4,TGTGCCAGCAGCCTTGGCCCCAAGGCCGGTGACTACACCTTC,CASSLGPKAGDYTF
TRBJ2-4,-,-,TRBV18,TGTGCCAGCTCATACAACTTACAAGAAAACATTCAGTACTTC,CASSYNLQENIQYF
TRBJ2-7,-,few,TRBV30,TGTGCCTGGACACCCGGGAACTCCTACGAGCAGTACTTC,CAWTPGNSYEQYF
TRBJ2-2,TRBD1,-,TRBV15,TGTGCCACCAGCACCGAGACAGGGTTAGGGGAGCTGTTTTTT,CATSTETGLGELFF
TRBJ1-1,-,-,TRBV3-1/TRBV3-2,TGTGCCAGCAGCCAACGACAGTCATCACCGGGGGCTTTCTTT,CASSQRQSSPGAFF
TRBJ1-2,-,-,TRBV4-1,TGCGCCAGCAGCCAAATTTTCGACGGGTTGAGCTACACCTTC,CASSQIFDGLSYTF
TRBJ2-7,-,-,TRBV27,TGTGCCAGCATAGGGGGTTCTTGGTACGAGCAGTACTTC,CASIGGSWYEQYF
TRBJ1-6,-,-,TRBV6-4,TGTGCCAGCAGTGAAAGGGTACGGGATAATTCACCCCTCCACTTT,CASSERVRDNSPLHF
TRBJ1-5,-,-,TRBV6-6,TGTGCCAGCAGTTACCCAGGGCTGAATCAGCCCCAGCATTTT,CASSYPGLNQPQHF
TRBJ1-4,-,-,TRBV7-9,TGTGCCAGCAACCCAGGACATAAGAATGAAAAACTGTTTTTT,CASNPGHKNEKLFF